The sequence of this T cell receptor beta chain was determined in a study of graft-versus-host responses after intestinal transplantation. Here immunoSEQ multiplex PCR was the method, and the copy in TCRdb shows in-frame clones only, minus some. The data hold more than 85,000 clones, with 93% observed a single time. This CDR3 is 13 amino acids long. Germline lookup yields CDR1 MNHEY and CDR2 SMNVEV (reference sequence). About this clone: Its antigen is unidentified. The junction does not match germline at one end; this may be a read error.

The chain is built from TRBV27 and TRBJ2-4; 7 bases agree with TRBD2. The starting material was unstimulated CD8+ T cells sorted from spleen or lymph node cells, obtained before intestinal transplant. The receptor was derived from a human donor who received an intestinal transplant. DNA of the CDR3: TGTGCCAGCAGTTTACGCGGACGGGGGGATTTGGACTTC. Translation: CASSLRGRGDLDF.